A single sample gave rise to the 31 T cell receptor beta chains below, sequenced in a study of blood T cell repertoires in COVID-19. Generated by immunoSEQ multiplex PCR, the TCRdb table keeps only in-frame clones and is missing some. The data hold roughly 97,000 clones, with 76% observed a single time. The sequencing sample was made of peripheral blood. These receptors all stem from a man between 65 and 80 years old with acute or convalescent COVID-19.

This clone was observed a few times. The chain couples TRBV7-3 to TRBJ2-3; D possibly corresponds to TRBD1 (5 bases). Germline values: CDR1 SGHTA, CDR2 FQGTGA. With 5 bases removed from V and 13 bases from J, the gap between germline ends came to 19 bases. This CDR3 has 13 residues. CDR3 amino acids: CASSKSRDIPEYF. The CDR3 DNA follows: TGTGCCAGCAGCAAGAGCAGGGATATCCCTGAGTATTTT.

The chain uses TRBV2 and TRBJ1-1, with D tentatively TRBD1 (5 bases). V lost 7 bases, J lost 10 bases, and 16 bases lay in between. Germline V gene data show CDR1 as SNHLY and CDR2 as FYNNEI. This CDR3 spans 12 amino acids. The CDR3 sequence: CASTRLGRVAFF. For the CDR3, the DNA is TGTGCCAGCACCCGTTTGGGGCGAGTAGCTTTCTTT.

V is TRBV21-1 and J is TRBJ1-1; the D call TRBD1 from the table was never checked on the DNA. TRBV21-1 is noted as a pseudogene. The CDR3 contains 14 residues. For the CDR3, the DNA is TGTGCCAGCAGCAAAATTGGACAGAACACTGAAGCTTTCTTT. Protein sequence: CASSKIGQNTEAFF.

The gene calls are TRBV2 and TRBJ2-1, with TRBD1 as a possible D gene (5 bases). CDR1 and CDR2 from the germline V gene are SNHLY and FYNNEI. Trimming shortened V by 6 bases and J by 3 bases, and 15 bases separated the two germline ends. CDR3 size: 15 residues. This CDR3 reads CASRDRQILYNEQFF. The CDR3 nucleotides are TGTGCCAGCAGGGATAGACAGATTCTCTACAATGAGCAGTTCTTC.

The chain joins TRBV6-1 to TRBJ1-5; D unclear. Germline V gives CDR1 MNHNS, CDR2 SASEGT. V lost 0 bases, J lost 10 bases, and 7 bases lay in between. This CDR3 is built from 12 residues. The CDR3 nucleotides read TGTGCCAGCAGTGAAGCGTCTAATCCCCAGCATTTT. This gives the protein CASSEASNPQHF.

The CDR3: CASSYAGRDEQFF. The DNA for the CDR3 is TGTGCCAGCAGTTACGCCGGCAGGGATGAGCAGTTCTTC. This chain links TRBV6-5 with TRBJ2-1, with D maybe TRBD1 (5 bases). With 2 bases removed from V and 8 bases from J, the gap between germline ends came to 10 bases. Germline CDR1 MNHEY, CDR2 SVGAGI. CDR3 length equals 13 residues.

The CDR3 reads CASSYTSGGDNEQFF. The CDR3 DNA follows: TGTGCCAGCAGCTACACTAGCGGGGGAGACAATGAGCAGTTCTTC. The chain uses TRBV5-4 and TRBJ2-1; TRBD2 matches at 11 bases. Germline V lookup: CDR1 SGHNT, CDR2 YYREEE (reference sequence). J lost 5 bases, V lost 3 bases, and 4 bases had no gene match. The CDR3 is 15 residues long.

The count of this clone is one. This rearrangement joins TRBV6-5 to TRBJ2-5; a weak D match, TRBD1 (6 bases). Deletions cut 2 bases from V and 3 bases from J, with 10 bases between. CDR1 and CDR2 from the germline V gene are MNHEY and SVGAGI. The CDR3 runs 14 residues. CDR3 protein: CASSYGAGEETQYF. The CDR3 nucleotides read TGTGCCAGCAGTTACGGAGCAGGGGAAGAGACCCAGTACTTC.

The chain links TRBV19 to TRBJ2-7, with TRBD1 identical over 9 bases. V shed 3 bases, J shed 2 bases, and the junction held 5 bases outside the gene matches. CDR1 and CDR2 (germline): LNHDA, SQIVND (reference sequence). This CDR3 spans 15 amino acids. This CDR3 reads CASSIRGTGPYEQYF. The CDR3 nucleotides are TGTGCCAGTAGTATCCGCGGGACAGGGCCCTACGAGCAGTACTTC.

About this clone itself: A junction end diverges from the germline sequence, so it may reflect a read error. The V call is TRBV9, the J call TRBJ2-2; 8 bases match TRBD2. There are 13 residues in the CDR3. Germline-derived CDR1 and CDR2 are SGDLS and YYNGEE. The CDR3 DNA sequence: TGCGCCACCAACCACGGGGGGGCCGGGGAGCTGTTTTTT. Its protein is CATNHGGAGELFF.

The V call is TRBV10-3, the J call TRBJ2-1, with D perhaps TRBD1 (6 bases). The CDR3 covers 18 residues. Germline lookup yields CDR1 ENHRY and CDR2 SYGVKD. Trimming left V 3 bases short and J 0 bases short, with 18 bases between. The CDR3 bases are TGTGCCATCAGTGACCGGGACATCCTTATTGACTCCTACAATGAGCAGTTCTTC. It translates to CAISDRDILIDSYNEQFF.

The chain is built from TRBV6-5 and TRBJ2-2, with a possible D match to TRBD2 (5 bases). V was clipped by 7 bases and J by 0 bases, with 9 bases between them. This CDR3 contains 14 residues. Looked up from germline, CDR1 is MNHEY and CDR2 is SVGAGI. CDR3 sequence reads: CASNRGANTGELFF. CDR3 in DNA: TGTGCCAGCAATCGGGGAGCGAACACCGGGGAGCTGTTTTTT.

The chain couples TRBV6-6 to TRBJ1-5, with a possible D match to TRBD1 (6 bases). The CDR3 sequence is 16 residues long. V dropped 5 bases and J dropped 0 bases, with 14 bases sitting between them. Germline assignment: CDR1 MNHNY and CDR2 SVGAGI (reference sequence). CDR3 protein: CASSPTGSYSNQPQHF. As DNA, the CDR3 is TGTGCCAGCAGTCCGACAGGTTCCTATAGCAATCAGCCCCAGCATTTT.

The chain recombines TRBV10-3 with TRBJ1-2; TRBD1 might be the D (6 bases). V lost 3 bases and J lost 7, with 24 bases in between. The CDR3 has 17 amino acids. Germline V gene lookup returns CDR1 ENHRY and CDR2 SYGVKD. The CDR3, as DNA: TGTGCCATCAGTGACCCGGGTAAGGGAGGGGGGCGAACTGGCTACACCTTC. Protein sequence: CAISDPGKGGGRTGYTF.

This clone was seen just once. The chain combines TRBV7-2 with TRBJ1-5; 8 bases are a match to TRBD1. Trimming removed 3 bases from V and 4 bases from J; junction bases left unmatched: 8. CDR1 is SGHTA and CDR2 is FQGNSA in the germline V gene. This CDR3 comprises 16 residues. CDR3 sequence (DNA): TGTGCCAGCAGCTTGGGGGGGGACAGGAGAAATCAGCCCCAGCATTTT. Protein: CASSLGGDRRNQPQHF.

The chain has TRBV7-9 and TRBJ2-7; 11 positions match TRBD1. CDR3 length: 14 amino acids. Germline CDR1 is SEHNR and CDR2 is FQNEAQ (reference sequence). V shed 3 bases, J shed 7 bases, and the junction held 5 bases outside the gene matches. The CDR3 coding sequence is TGTGCCAGCAGCTTCTGGACAGGGGGCGGTGAGCAGTACTTC. Its translation is CASSFWTGGGEQYF. Supplemented by reference TRBV7-9 and TRBJ2-7, the full variable domain reads DTGVSQNPRHKITKRGQNVTFRCDPISEHNRLYWYRQTLGQGPEFLTYFQNEAQLEKSRLLSDRFSAERPKGSFSTLEIQRTEQGDSAMYLCASSFWTGGGEQYFGPGTRLTVT.

The rearrangement uses TRBV5-1 and TRBJ2-3, with 9 bases aligning to TRBD1. The CDR3 runs to 17 residues. Per germline, CDR1 SGHRS and CDR2 YFSETQ. Trimming at V came to 4 bases and at J to 2 bases, leaving 11 bases not matched to a gene. CDR3 residues: CASSVGHGDRATDTQYF. CDR3 nucleotide sequence: TGCGCCAGCAGCGTTGGCCACGGGGACAGGGCCACAGATACGCAGTATTTT.

This chain uses TRBV4-1 with TRBJ2-4; TRBD1 matches at 7 bases. V was clipped by 6 bases and J by 5 bases; unmatched bases: 7. This CDR3 region has 14 residues. Germline V gives CDR1 MGHRA, CDR2 YSYEKL. CDR3 bases: TGCGCCAGCAGTCTCTACAGGGGCCAAAACATTCAGTACTTC. Its translation is CASSLYRGQNIQYF.

CDR3 coding DNA: TGTGCCAGCAGGCCTCAGACCGGGGACTCTGGAAACACCATATATTTT. Translation gives CASRPQTGDSGNTIYF. The chain carries TRBV7-2 and TRBJ1-3; no reliable D call. There are 16 residues in the CDR3. Germline loops: CDR1 SGHTA, CDR2 FQGNSA. With 6 bases removed from V and 0 bases from J, the gap between germline ends came to 15 bases.

The rearrangement joins TRBV6-6 to TRBJ2-3; D may be TRBD1 (5 bases). Trimming removed 5 bases from V and 1 base from J, with 16 bases in between. The CDR3 has 16 residues. Per the germline V gene, CDR1 is MNHNY and CDR2 is SVGAGI (reference sequence). The CDR3 DNA sequence: TGTGCCAGCAGTCCCCTTCAGGGCTTTGGCACAGATACGCAGTATTTT. It encodes CASSPLQGFGTDTQYF.

The J gene is TRBJ2-1, the V gene TRBV24-1; 8 bases match TRBD1. Germline lookup yields CDR1 KGHDR and CDR2 SFDVKD. V gave up 3 bases and J gave up 7 bases; unmatched junction bases: 7. CDR3 length: 15 residues. The chain's CDR3 is CATSDATGAANEQFF. For the CDR3, the DNA is TGTGCCACCAGTGATGCGACAGGGGCGGCGAATGAGCAGTTCTTC.

The chain uses TRBV7-3 and TRBJ2-3, with unresolved D. Germline-derived CDR1 and CDR2 are SGHTA and FQGTGA. The CDR3 is made up of 15 amino acids. Trimming removed 3 bases at V and 4 bases at J, with 14 bases between. CDR3 in DNA: TGTGCCAGCAGCTTCCTAGGCAGAACCCCAGATACGCAGTATTTT. Residues: CASSFLGRTPDTQYF. Together with reference TRBV7-3 and TRBJ2-3, the CDR3 gives the full variable domain: GAGVSQTPSNKVTEKGKYVELRCDPISGHTALYWYRQSLGQGPEFLIYFQGTGAADDSGLPNDRFFAVRPEGSVSTLKIQRTERGDSAVYLCASSFLGRTPDTQYFGPGTRLTVL.

The rearrangement uses TRBV19 and TRBJ2-3; D is perhaps TRBD2 (6 bases). Germline V gene sequence: CDR1 LNHDA, CDR2 SQIVND (reference sequence). The CDR3 is 15 amino acids. Trimming removed 1 base at V and 0 bases at J, with 8 bases between. The CDR3 sequence is CASSIAGVSTDTQYF. CDR3 nucleotide sequence: TGTGCCAGTAGTATAGCGGGGGTCAGCACAGATACGCAGTATTTT.

Here the CDR3 reads CASSLSNTGELFF. The CDR3 nucleotides read TGTGCCAGCAGCTTATCTAACACCGGGGAGCTGTTTTTT. V usage is TRBV7-8 and J usage is TRBJ2-2; D gene ambiguous. Trimming shortened V by 2 bases and J by 2 bases, and 3 bases separated the two germline ends. CDR1 is SGHVS and CDR2 is FQNEAQ in the germline V gene. The CDR3 sequence is 13 residues long.

In this sample, this clone turned up once. The chain carries TRBV6-1 and TRBJ1-5; D remains ambiguous. CDR3 length: 15 residues. V dropped 1 base and J dropped 3 bases, with 10 bases sitting between them. The germline V gene encodes CDR1 MNHNS and CDR2 SASEGT. This CDR3 is CASSEGEQFNQPQHF. In nucleotides, the CDR3 is TGTGCCAGCAGTGAAGGTGAACAGTTCAATCAGCCCCAGCATTTT.

The V and J genes are TRBV7-8 and TRBJ2-3; 10 nucleotides agree with TRBD1. In germline, CDR1 is SGHVS, CDR2 FQNEAQ. This CDR3 spans 19 amino acids. V lost 3 bases, J lost 2 bases, and 14 bases stayed unmatched. The CDR3 DNA follows: TGTGCCAGCAGCTTCCACGGACAGGGGGACGACTCATACACAGATACGCAGTATTTT. The encoded protein is CASSFHGQGDDSYTDTQYF.

The rearrangement joins TRBV6-6 to TRBJ2-1, with TRBD1 matching over 9 bases. Germline CDR1 MNHNY, CDR2 SVGAGI (reference sequence). Losses at the gene ends were 4 bases for V and 8 bases for J; bases not matched to a gene: 6. The CDR3 extends over 14 amino acids. In DNA, the CDR3 is TGTGCCAGCAGTTGGGGACAGGGAGGCGATGAGCAGTTCTTC. Translation gives CASSWGQGGDEQFF.

In regard to this clone: Sequence at one end of the junction differs from germline and may be a read error. The V gene is TRBV7-7, the J gene TRBJ2-3; TRBD2 agrees at 13 bases. The germline gives CDR1 SSHAT, CDR2 FNYEAQ (reference sequence). The CDR3 runs to 15 residues. CDR3 protein: CASSSGLAGADTQYF. CDR3 nucleotide sequence: TGTGCTAGCAGCTCCGGACTAGCGGGGGCAGATACGCAGTATTTT.

The DNA for the CDR3 is TGTGCCAGCAGTGAATACAGGGCCGGGGAGCTGTTTTTT. Translation: CASSEYRAGELFF. J is TRBJ2-2 and V is TRBV6-1; tentative D call: TRBD1 (6 bases). V gave up 2 bases and J gave up 6 bases, with 7 bases separating them. This CDR3 region has 13 residues. Per germline, CDR1 MNHNS and CDR2 SASEGT.

Regarding this clone: The sample has other DNA sequences that encode this CDR3 too. The genes are TRBV2 and TRBJ1-1, with a weak D call TRBD1 (5 bases). Germline V lookup: CDR1 SNHLY, CDR2 FYNNEI. This CDR3 spans 13 amino acids. V was shortened by 4 bases and J by 1 base, with 7 bases between the two germline ends. CDR3 residues: CASSGQGNTEAFF. DNA of the CDR3: TGTGCCAGCAGTGGCCAGGGGAACACTGAAGCTTTCTTT.

The chain uses TRBV10-3 and TRBJ1-1; D is undetermined. The CDR3 covers 16 residues. Germline assignment: CDR1 ENHRY and CDR2 SYGVKD. Trimming removed 2 bases at V and 2 bases at J, with 15 bases between. This chain's CDR3 is CAISENEGKGNTEAFF. CDR3 nucleotides: TGTGCCATCAGTGAGAATGAGGGAAAGGGAAACACTGAAGCTTTCTTT.